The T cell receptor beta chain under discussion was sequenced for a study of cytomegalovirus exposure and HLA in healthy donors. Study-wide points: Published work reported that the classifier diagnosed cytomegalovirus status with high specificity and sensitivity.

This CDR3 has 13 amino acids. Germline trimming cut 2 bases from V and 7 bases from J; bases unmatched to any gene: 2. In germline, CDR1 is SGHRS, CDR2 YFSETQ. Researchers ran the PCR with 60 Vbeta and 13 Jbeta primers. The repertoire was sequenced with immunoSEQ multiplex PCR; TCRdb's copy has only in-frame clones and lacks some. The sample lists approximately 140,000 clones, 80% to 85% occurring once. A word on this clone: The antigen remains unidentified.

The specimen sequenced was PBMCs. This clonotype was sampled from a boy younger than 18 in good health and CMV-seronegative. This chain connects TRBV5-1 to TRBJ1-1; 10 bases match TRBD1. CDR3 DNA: TGCGCCAGCAGCTTAGGACAGGGGGGTGAAGCTTTCTTT. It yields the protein CASSLGQGGEAFF.